This T cell receptor beta chain was captured in a study of cytomegalovirus exposure and HLA in healthy donors. Overall study results and limits: Some TCR beta chains (more than 150 of them) were listed as cytomegalovirus-associated.

Unmatched junction bases numbered 4, after V lost 4 bases and J lost 7 bases. Germline lookup yields CDR1 SGHTA and CDR2 FQGNSA. CDR3 length: 15 amino acids. As for this clone: Its specificity is not known.

The PCR contained 60 Vbeta and 13 Jbeta primers. Clones were read by immunoSEQ multiplex PCR, and TCRdb kept only the in-frame ones, dropping some. The sample gives some 150,000 clones, about 77% of which show up once; around 1.5% is in the top ten. This receptor was obtained from a female donor in good health and CMV-seronegative. Material for sequencing was PBMCs. This chain uses TRBV7-2 with TRBJ1-6, with 10 bases lining up with TRBD1. As DNA, the CDR3 is TGTGCCAGCAGCTCACGGACAGGGGGGAATTCACCCCTCCACTTT. It specifies CASSSRTGGNSPLHF.